This note documents a single T cell receptor (beta chain) sequence. Its target is unknown. The data were taken from a study of OX40 agonist ivuxolimab in advanced cancers. Background on the study: The treatment was a fully human IgG2 OX40 agonist, ivuxolimab. About 40% of patients had received prior checkpoint inhibitor therapy. Study-wide results and caveats: At 0.1 to 3.0 mg/kg, CD4+ and CD8+ blood T cells expanded clonally by week 6.

The CDR3 is made up of 15 amino acids. Per germline, CDR1 SGHAT and CDR2 FQNNGV. With V trimmed by 4 bases and J by 7 bases, 7 bases remained unmatched. Profiled with immunoSEQ multiplex PCR; TCRdb holds only in-frame clones, not every one. The repertoire holds tens of thousands of clones, with approximately 90% as singletons. V is TRBV11-2 and J is TRBJ1-2; 12 bases map to TRBD1. The receptor was derived from an adult with an advanced solid tumor such as melanoma, head and neck, liver or kidney cancer. This specimen consisted of CD4+ or CD8+ T cells sorted from blood, obtained in a trial of the OX40 agonist ivuxolimab. CDR3: CASSSLRDRGLGYTF. The CDR3 nucleotides are TGTGCCAGCAGCTCCCTCCGGGACAGGGGGCTTGGCTACACCTTC.